This entry concerns a single T cell receptor beta chain. The antigen remains undetermined. V was pared by 6 bases and J by 1 base, with 14 bases between. CDR3 length equals 15 residues. Germline CDR1 reads MNHEY; CDR2 reads SVGAGI. The source of the sample is a study of T-cell memory formation after mild COVID-19. Overall study: There were largely donor-specific TCR clusters.

Study outcomes and limitations: Whereas later expanders leaned CD4+, clones contracting day 15 to 85 showed a balanced CD4/CD8 makeup. Shrinking CD4+ clones were chiefly CM and EM; CD8+ ones were chiefly EMRA.

TCRdb redid the calling of the 5' RACE reads with MiXCR, one entry per CDR3 protein. The sample lists 300,000 to 400,000 distinct CDR3 sequences, around 28% occurring once. This receptor was obtained from an adult woman who had mild COVID-19 (a few samples of this study predate the infection). Cell type and time point are not known. The specimen sequenced was PBMCs or a T cell subset sorted from them (not recorded which). The rearrangement joins TRBV6-5 to TRBJ2-3; D remains unclear. CDR3: CASSPRPDRTDTQYF. CDR3 sequence (DNA): TGTGCCAGCAGCCCCAGGCCAGACCGCACAGATACGCAGTATTTT.